Listed below are T cell receptor beta chains from one sample, sequenced in a study of vaccination effects on CD4 cells after COVID-19. These receptors are not linked to any known antigen. Assay used: immunoSEQ multiplex PCR; TCRdb lists only in-frame clones, some missing. The sample yields 15,000 or so clones, approximately 70% seen once. Here the sequenced sample was CD4+ T cells from PBMCs cultured with SARS-CoV-2 spike peptides, taken after COVID-19 vaccination. The receptors come from a human donor who received a COVID-19 vaccine. CDR3s include the opening cysteine and the closing phenylalanine or tryptophan. The D gene is left open where the match is weak. Clone size is given for some rows only: seen once, a few or many times, or a class if the clone is expanded.

j_call clone_size v_call d_call cdr3_nt cdr3_aa
TRBJ2-1 NA TRBV19 NA TGTGCCACCGTGAGGCGGGACAATGAGCAGTTCTTC CATVRRDNEQFF
TRBJ1-6 few TRBV25-1 NA TGTGCCAGCAGTGAAGTCTCCCGTCATTCACCCCTCCACTTT CASSEVSRHSPLHF
TRBJ1-1 NA TRBV7-9 NA TGTGCCAGCAGCCAACAGGGCGGATCAGGAGCTTTCTTT CASSQQGGSGAFF
TRBJ2-5 NA TRBV5-1 NA TGCGCCAGCAGCTCCGGGGCGGGGACCCAAGAGACCCAGTACTTC CASSSGAGTQETQYF
TRBJ2-7 NA TRBV7-9 TRBD2 TGTGCCAGCATCGGGACTAGGAGTGCCGAGCAGTACTTC CASIGTRSAEQYF
TRBJ2-1 few TRBV4-2 NA TGTGCCAGCAGCCACGAACAAGGTCTGGTCAATGAGCAGTTCTTC CASSHEQGLVNEQFF
TRBJ1-5 few TRBV28 NA TGTGCCAGCAGTTCGACAGCCTATCAGCCCCAGCATTTT CASSSTAYQPQHF
TRBJ1-1 few TRBV18 NA TGTGCCAGCTCATCGCAGGGGATTGAAGCTTTCTTT CASSSQGIEAFF
TRBJ2-2 NA TRBV11-3 NA TGTGCCAGCAGCTTGGCCCTAGGTGGGGACGGGGAGCTGTTTTTT CASSLALGGDGELFF
TRBJ1-5 few TRBV11-3 TRBD1 TGTGCCAGCAGCGAAAGACAGGGATTCCAGCATTTT CASSERQGFQHF
TRBJ2-7 NA TRBV7-8 TRBD2 TGTGCCAGCAGCTCTAGCGGGGGACTCTACGAGCAGTACTTC CASSSSGGLYEQYF
TRBJ2-3 NA TRBV4-3 NA TGCGCCAGCAGCCAAGATAGCCCTAGCACAGATACGCAGTATTTT CASSQDSPSTDTQYF
TRBJ1-5 NA TRBV7-2 NA TGTGCCAGCAGCTTAGCGGCTGGCAATCAGCCCCAGCATTTT CASSLAAGNQPQHF
TRBJ2-7 NA TRBV19 TRBD1 TGTGCCAGTAGTAGGGGACAGGGGCTCCCCTACGAGCAGTACTTC CASSRGQGLPYEQYF
TRBJ1-5 NA TRBV7-8 NA TGTGCCAGCAGCTTTAATAGCAATCAGCCCCAGCATTTT CASSFNSNQPQHF
TRBJ2-3 few TRBV6-6 TRBD2 TGTGCCAGCAGCCTGATTGGCGGGAGGGGGGTAGATACGCAGTATTTT CASSLIGGRGVDTQYF
TRBJ2-7 NA TRBV3-1/TRBV3-2 NA TGTGCCAGCAGCCAATCCGGGGGTGGGTACGAGCAGTACTTC CASSQSGGGYEQYF